A selection of T cell receptor beta chains follows, all from one sample in a study of T cells in Graves' hyperthyroidism and ophthalmopathy. In TCRdb, the multiplex PCR reads were re-called with MiXCR into one record per CDR3 protein. The top ten clones hold more than 7% of a sample with approximately 700,000 distinct CDR3 sequences, 45% of them seen once. Sequences were obtained from peripheral blood or thyroid tissue (not recorded which). The source is an adult man with Graves' disease, either hyperthyroidism or ophthalmopathy (not recorded which). Both conserved end residues are part of each CDR3. A D gene is named only where the DNA matches it firmly. Clone size appears in some rows only: once, few, many, or a class for an expanded clone.

size	V	J	D	DNA	CDR3
-	TRBV15	TRBJ1-2	-	TGTGCCACCAGCAGAGATCTAACGGGCTATGGCTACACCTTC	CATSRDLTGYGYTF
many	TRBV5-1	TRBJ1-2	-	TGCGCCAGCAGCTCAGGGACGGCTAGCTATGGCTACACCTTC	CASSSGTASYGYTF
once	TRBV7-2	TRBJ2-7	TRBD1	TGCGCCAGCAGCCAAGCACCGGGACAGTCACTCTACGAGCAGTACTTC	CASSQAPGQSLYEQYF
many	TRBV7-8	TRBJ1-2	TRBD1	TGTGCCAGCAGCTTACGCCGGACAGGGAATGGCTACACCTTC	CASSLRRTGNGYTF
-	TRBV6-5	TRBJ2-2	-	TGTGCCAGCAGCGCAAGCTCGAGCGGGAACACCGGGGAGCTGTTTTTT	CASSASSSGNTGELFF
many	TRBV7-9	TRBJ1-6	TRBD1	TGTGCCAGCAGCGCTGGGGACAGGAACTCACCCCTCCACTTT	CASSAGDRNSPLHF
-	TRBV6-4	TRBJ2-5	-	TGTGCCAGCAGTGGAGGCCAACGGGGAGAGACCCAGTACTTC	CASSGGQRGETQYF
few	TRBV5-1	TRBJ2-6	TRBD2	TGCGCCAGCAGCTTTTCGGGACTAGCGGGAGGGAATGGGGCCAACGTCCTGACTTTC	CASSFSGLAGGNGANVLTF
-	TRBV7-9	TRBJ1-4	TRBD1	TGTGCCAGCAGCTTAACTGGGACAGCTGAAAAACTGTTTTTT	CASSLTGTAEKLFF
many	TRBV7-9	TRBJ2-5	TRBD2	TGTGCCAGCAGCTTAACTCCGGGACTAGCGGGAGGAGGAGAGACCCAGTACTTC	CASSLTPGLAGGGETQYF
few	TRBV24-1	TRBJ2-2	-	TGTGCCACCAGTGATGCTCTCAGGGGAAATACCGGGGAGCTGTTTTTT	CATSDALRGNTGELFF
many	TRBV7-6	TRBJ1-1	TRBD1	TGTGCCAGCAGCCTGGGACAGGGGTGGGATACTGAAGCTTTCTTT	CASSLGQGWDTEAFF
many	TRBV5-1	TRBJ1-2	TRBD1	TGCGCCAGCAGCTTAAAGATCGGGACAGTGACTGGCTACACCTTC	CASSLKIGTVTGYTF
few	TRBV25-1	TRBJ1-1	-	TGTGCCAGCAGTGAATTAGAGTACACTGAAGCTTTCTTT	CASSELEYTEAFF
many	TRBV7-9	TRBJ2-5	-	TGTGCCAGCAGCCAAGACACTCGAGAGACCCAGTACTTC	CASSQDTRETQYF
-	TRBV2	TRBJ1-5	TRBD1	TGTGCCAGCAAAGACAGGGATCAGCCCCAGCATTTT	CASKDRDQPQHF
many	TRBV7-3	TRBJ1-1	-	TGTGCCAGCAGCTTAACGGTATCGAACACTGAAGCTTTCTTT	CASSLTVSNTEAFF